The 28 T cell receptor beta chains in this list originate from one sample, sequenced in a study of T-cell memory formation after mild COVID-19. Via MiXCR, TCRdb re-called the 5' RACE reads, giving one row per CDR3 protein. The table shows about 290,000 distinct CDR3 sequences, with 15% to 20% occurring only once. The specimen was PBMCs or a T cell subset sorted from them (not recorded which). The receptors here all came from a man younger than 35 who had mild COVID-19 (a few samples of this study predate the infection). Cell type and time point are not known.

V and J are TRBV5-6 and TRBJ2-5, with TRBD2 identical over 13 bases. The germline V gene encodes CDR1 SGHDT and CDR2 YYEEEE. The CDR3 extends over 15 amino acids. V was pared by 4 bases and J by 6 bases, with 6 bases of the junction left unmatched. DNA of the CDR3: TGTGCCAGCAGCAAACGACTAGCGGGGGGTAAGACCCAGTACTTC. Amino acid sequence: CASSKRLAGGKTQYF. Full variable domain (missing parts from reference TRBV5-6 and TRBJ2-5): DAGVTQSPTHLIKTRGQQVTLRCSPKSGHDTVSWYQQALGQGPQFIFQYYEEEERQRGNFPDRFSGHQFPNYSSELNVNALLLGDSALYLCASSKRLAGGKTQYFGPGTRLLVL.

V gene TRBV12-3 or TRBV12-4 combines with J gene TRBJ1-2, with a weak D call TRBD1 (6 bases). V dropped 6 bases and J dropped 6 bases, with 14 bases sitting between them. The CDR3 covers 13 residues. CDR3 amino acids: CASSSDRRHGYTF. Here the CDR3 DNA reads TGTGCCAGCAGCTCAGACAGGCGCCATGGCTACACCTTC.

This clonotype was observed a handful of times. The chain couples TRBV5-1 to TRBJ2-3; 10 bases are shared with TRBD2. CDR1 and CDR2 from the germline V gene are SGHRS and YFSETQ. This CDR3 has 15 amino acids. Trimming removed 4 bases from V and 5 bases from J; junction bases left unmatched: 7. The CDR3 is CASSIAGLAIDTQYF. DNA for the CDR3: TGCGCCAGCAGCATAGCGGGACTAGCGATAGATACGCAGTATTTT. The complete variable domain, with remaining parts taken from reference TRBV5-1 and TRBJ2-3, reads KAGVTQTPRYLIKTRGQQVTLSCSPISGHRSVSWYQQTPGQGLQFLFEYFSETQRNKGNFPGRFSGRQFSNSRSEMNVSTLELGDSALYLCASSIAGLAIDTQYFGPGTRLTVL.

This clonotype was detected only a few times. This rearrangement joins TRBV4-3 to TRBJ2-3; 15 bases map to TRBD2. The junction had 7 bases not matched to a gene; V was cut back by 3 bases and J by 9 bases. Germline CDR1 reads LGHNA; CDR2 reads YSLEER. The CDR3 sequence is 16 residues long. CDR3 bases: TGCGCCAGCAGCCAGGGGACTAGCGGGGGGAGTTGGACGCAGTATTTT. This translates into CASSQGTSGGSWTQYF.

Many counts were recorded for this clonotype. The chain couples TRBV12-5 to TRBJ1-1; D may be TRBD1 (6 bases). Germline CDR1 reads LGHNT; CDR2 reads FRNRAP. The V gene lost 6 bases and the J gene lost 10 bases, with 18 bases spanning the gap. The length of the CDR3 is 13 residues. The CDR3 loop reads CASGDSGEFGAFF. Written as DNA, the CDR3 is TGTGCTAGTGGCGACTCAGGGGAATTCGGAGCTTTCTTT. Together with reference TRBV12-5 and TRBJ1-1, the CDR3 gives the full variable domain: DARVTQTPRHKVTEMGQEVTMRCQPILGHNTVFWYRQTMMQGLELLAYFRNRAPLDDSGMPKDRFSAEMPDATLATLKIQPSEPRDSAVYFCASGDSGEFGAFFGQGTRLTVV.

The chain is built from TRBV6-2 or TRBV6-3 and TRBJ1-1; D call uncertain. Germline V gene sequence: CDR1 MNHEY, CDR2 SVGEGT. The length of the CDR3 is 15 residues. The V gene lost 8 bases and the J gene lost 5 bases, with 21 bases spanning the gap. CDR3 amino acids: CASRENTWGGTEAFF. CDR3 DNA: TGTGCCAGCCGTGAAAACACGTGGGGTGGAACTGAAGCTTTCTTT.

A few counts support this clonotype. The CDR3 sequence: CASSQGFSEKLFF. The CDR3 DNA follows: TGTGCCAGCAGCCAGGGTTTTAGTGAAAAACTGTTTTTT. The V gene is TRBV3-1, the J gene TRBJ1-4; D not certain. This CDR3 comprises 13 residues. Germline loops: CDR1 LGHDT, CDR2 YNNKEL (reference sequence). Trimming shortened V by 3 bases and J by 7 bases, and 9 bases separated the two germline ends. The full variable domain, its missing parts supplied by reference TRBV3-1 and TRBJ1-4, is DTAVSQTPKYLVTQMGNDKSIKCEQNLGHDTMYWYKQDSKKFLKIMFSYNNKELIINETVPNRFSPKSPDKAHLNLHINSLELGDSAVYFCASSQGFSEKLFFGSGTQLSVL.

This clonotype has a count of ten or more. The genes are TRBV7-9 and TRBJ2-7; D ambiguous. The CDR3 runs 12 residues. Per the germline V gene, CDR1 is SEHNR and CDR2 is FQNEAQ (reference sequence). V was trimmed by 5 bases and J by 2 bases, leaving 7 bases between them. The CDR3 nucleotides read TGTGCCAGCAGCCTGGTACCCTACGAGCAGTACTTC. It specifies CASSLVPYEQYF.

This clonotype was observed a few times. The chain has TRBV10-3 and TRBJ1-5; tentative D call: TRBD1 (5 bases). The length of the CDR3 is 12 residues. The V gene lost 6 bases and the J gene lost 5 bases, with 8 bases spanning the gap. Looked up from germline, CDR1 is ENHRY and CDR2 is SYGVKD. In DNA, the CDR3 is TGTGCCATCAGGGGGGACTATCAGCCCCAGCATTTT. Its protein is CAIRGDYQPQHF.

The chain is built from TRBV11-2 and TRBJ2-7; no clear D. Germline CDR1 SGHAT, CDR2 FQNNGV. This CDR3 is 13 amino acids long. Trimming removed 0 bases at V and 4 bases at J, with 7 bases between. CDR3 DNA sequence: TGTGCCAGCAGCTTAGAGCGGCTATACGAGCAGTACTTC. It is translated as CASSLERLYEQYF.

The CDR3 DNA reads as TGCAGTGTTCCGACTAGCAAAAACATTCAGTACTTC. Translating it yields CSVPTSKNIQYF. This chain uses TRBV20-1 with TRBJ2-4; a possible D gene is TRBD2 (6 bases). The CDR3 spans 12 residues. V was pared by 7 bases and J by 3 bases, with 10 bases between. Germline loops: CDR1 DFQATT, CDR2 SNEGSKA (reference sequence).

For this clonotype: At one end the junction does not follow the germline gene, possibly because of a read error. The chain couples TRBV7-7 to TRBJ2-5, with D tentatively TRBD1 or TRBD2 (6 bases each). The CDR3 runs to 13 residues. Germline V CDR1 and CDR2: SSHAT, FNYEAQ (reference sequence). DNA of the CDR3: TGTGCTAGCAGCGCGACTAGGGGGGAGACCCAGTACTTC. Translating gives CASSATRGETQYF.

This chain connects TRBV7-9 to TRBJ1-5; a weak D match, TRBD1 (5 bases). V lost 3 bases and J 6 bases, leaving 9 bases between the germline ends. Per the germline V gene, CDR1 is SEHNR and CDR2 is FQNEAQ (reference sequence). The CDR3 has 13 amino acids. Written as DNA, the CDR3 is TGTGCCAGCAGCTTGGAAGGGGTTCAGCCCCAGCATTTT. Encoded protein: CASSLEGVQPQHF.

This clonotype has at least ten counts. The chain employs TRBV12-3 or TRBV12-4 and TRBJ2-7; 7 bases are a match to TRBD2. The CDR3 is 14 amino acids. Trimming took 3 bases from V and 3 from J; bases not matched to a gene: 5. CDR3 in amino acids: CASSFAGGGYEQYF. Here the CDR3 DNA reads TGTGCCAGCAGTTTCGCGGGCGGGGGCTACGAGCAGTACTTC.

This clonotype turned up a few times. The DNA of the CDR3 is TGCGCCAGCAGCCAACCAGGACGAGGTCTAAGGAACACCATATATTTT. Amino acid sequence: CASSQPGRGLRNTIYF. The chain carries TRBV4-1 and TRBJ1-3; D unclear. The length of the CDR3 is 16 residues. Germline V gene lookup returns CDR1 MGHRA and CDR2 YSYEKL. V dropped 2 bases and J dropped 7 bases, with 18 bases sitting between them.

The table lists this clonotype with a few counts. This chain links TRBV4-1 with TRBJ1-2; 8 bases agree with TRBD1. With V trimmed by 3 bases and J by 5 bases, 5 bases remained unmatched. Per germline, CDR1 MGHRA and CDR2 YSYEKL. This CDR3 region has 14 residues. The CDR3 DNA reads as TGCGCCAGCAGCCACGCGACAGGGGAGTATGGCTACACCTTC. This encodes CASSHATGEYGYTF.

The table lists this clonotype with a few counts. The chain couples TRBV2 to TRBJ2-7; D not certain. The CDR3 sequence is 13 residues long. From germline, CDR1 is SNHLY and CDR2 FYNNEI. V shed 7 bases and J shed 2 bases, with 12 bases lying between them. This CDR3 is CASMSDPAYEQYF. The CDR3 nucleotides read TGTGCCAGCATGTCGGACCCCGCCTACGAGCAGTACTTC.

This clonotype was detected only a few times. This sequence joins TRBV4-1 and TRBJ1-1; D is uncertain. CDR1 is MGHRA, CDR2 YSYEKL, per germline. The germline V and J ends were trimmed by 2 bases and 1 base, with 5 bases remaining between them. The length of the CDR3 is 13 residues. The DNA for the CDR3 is TGCGCCAGCAGCCAAAGAGAGAACACTGAAGCTTTCTTT. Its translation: CASSQRENTEAFF.

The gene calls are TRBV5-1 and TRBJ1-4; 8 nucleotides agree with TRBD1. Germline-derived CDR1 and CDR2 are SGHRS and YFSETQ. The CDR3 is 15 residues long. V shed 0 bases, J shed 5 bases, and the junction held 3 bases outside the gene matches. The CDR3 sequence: CASSLGTGINEKLFF. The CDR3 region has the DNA TGCGCCAGCAGCTTGGGGACAGGGATAAATGAAAAACTGTTTTTT.

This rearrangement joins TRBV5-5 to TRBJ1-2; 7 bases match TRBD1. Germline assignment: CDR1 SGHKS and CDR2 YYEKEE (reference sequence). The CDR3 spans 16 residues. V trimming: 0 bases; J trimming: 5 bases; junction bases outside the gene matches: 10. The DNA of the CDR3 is TGTGCCAGCAGCTTGGCCGAACAGGGGTTAGTTTATGGCTACACCTTC. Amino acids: CASSLAEQGLVYGYTF. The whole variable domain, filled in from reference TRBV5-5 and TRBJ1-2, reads DAGVTQSPTHLIKTRGQQVTLRCSPISGHKSVSWYQQVLGQGPQFIFQYYEKEERGRGNFPDRFSARQFPNYSSELNVNALLLGDSALYLCASSLAEQGLVYGYTFGSGTRLTVV.

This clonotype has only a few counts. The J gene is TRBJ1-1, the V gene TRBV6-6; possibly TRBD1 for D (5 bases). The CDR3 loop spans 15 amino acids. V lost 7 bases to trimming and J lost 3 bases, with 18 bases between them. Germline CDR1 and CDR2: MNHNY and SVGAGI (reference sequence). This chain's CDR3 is CASIREPLGDTEAFF. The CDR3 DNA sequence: TGTGCCAGCATCCGGGAGCCCCTAGGGGACACTGAAGCTTTCTTT.

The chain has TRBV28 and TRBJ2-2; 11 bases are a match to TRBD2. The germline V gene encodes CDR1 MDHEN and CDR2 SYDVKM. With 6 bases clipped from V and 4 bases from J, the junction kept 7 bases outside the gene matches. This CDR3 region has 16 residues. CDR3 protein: CASSPLAGALTGELFF. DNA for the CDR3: TGTGCCAGCAGCCCACTAGCGGGGGCCCTCACCGGGGAGCTGTTTTTT.

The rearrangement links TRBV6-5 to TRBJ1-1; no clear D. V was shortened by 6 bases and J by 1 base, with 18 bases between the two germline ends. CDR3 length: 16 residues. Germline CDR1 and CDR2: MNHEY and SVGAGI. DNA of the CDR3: TGTGCCAGCAGCCATGGGAAGGTTCGAAAGAACACTGAAGCTTTCTTT. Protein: CASSHGKVRKNTEAFF.

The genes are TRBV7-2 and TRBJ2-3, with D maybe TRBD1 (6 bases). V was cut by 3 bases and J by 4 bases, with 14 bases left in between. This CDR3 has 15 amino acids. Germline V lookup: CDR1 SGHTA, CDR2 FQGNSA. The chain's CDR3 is CASSFQGQVPDTQYF. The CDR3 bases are TGTGCCAGCAGCTTTCAGGGGCAAGTCCCAGATACGCAGTATTTT.

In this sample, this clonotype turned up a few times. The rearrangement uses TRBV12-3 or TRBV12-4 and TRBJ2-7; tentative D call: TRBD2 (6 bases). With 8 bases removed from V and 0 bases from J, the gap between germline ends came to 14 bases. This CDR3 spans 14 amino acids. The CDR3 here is CASRRASDSYEQYF. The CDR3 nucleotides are TGTGCCAGCCGACGGGCTAGCGACTCCTACGAGCAGTACTTC.

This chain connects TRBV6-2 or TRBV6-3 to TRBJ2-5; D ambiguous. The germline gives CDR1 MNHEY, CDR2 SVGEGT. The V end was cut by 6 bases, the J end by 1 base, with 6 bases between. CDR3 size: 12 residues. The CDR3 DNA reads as TGTGCCAGCAGCGACGTCCAAGAGACCCAGTACTTC. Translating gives CASSDVQETQYF.

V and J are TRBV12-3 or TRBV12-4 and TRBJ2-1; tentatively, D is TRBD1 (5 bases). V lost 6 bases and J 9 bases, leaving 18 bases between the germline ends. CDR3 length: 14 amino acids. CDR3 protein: CASSYRNGRVEQFF. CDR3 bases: TGTGCCAGCAGCTATCGGAACGGCAGGGTTGAGCAGTTCTTC.

In nucleotides, the CDR3 is TGTGCCAGTAGCACCACAGGGAAGGGCGAGCAGTACGTC. It encodes CASSTTGKGEQYV. The rearrangement links TRBV19 to TRBJ2-7; D may be TRBD1 (6 bases). V gave up 6 bases and J gave up 6 bases, with 15 bases separating them. CDR3 length: 13 amino acids. Germline CDR1 reads LNHDA; CDR2 reads SQIVND (reference sequence).